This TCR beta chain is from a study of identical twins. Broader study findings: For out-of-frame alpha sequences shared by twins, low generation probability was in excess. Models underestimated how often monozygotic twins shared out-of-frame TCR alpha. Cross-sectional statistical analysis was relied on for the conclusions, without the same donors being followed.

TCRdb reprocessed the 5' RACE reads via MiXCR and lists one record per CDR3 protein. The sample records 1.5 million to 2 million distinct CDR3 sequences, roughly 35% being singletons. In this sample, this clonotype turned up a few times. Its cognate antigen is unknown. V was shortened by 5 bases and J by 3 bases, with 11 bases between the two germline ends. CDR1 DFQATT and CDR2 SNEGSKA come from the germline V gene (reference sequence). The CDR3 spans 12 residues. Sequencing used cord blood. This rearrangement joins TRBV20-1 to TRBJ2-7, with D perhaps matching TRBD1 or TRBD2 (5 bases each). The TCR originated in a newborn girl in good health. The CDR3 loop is CSAGRGGYEQYF. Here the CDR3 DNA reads TGCAGTGCTGGACGTGGGGGCTACGAGCAGTACTTC.